This TCR beta chain originates from a study of T-cell reconstitution after alpha-beta-depleted transplantation in children. Overall study findings and caveats: Alpha-beta T cells about two months after transplant reportedly derived from several hundred expanded graft clones. When one year had passed after transplant, most T-cell counts and diversity came from newly produced T cells.

Unique molecular identifiers were incorporated into the prepared TCRbeta library. TCRdb used MiXCR to reprocess the PCR reads, holding one entry per CDR3 protein. The sample records 700,000 or so distinct CDR3 sequences, less than 15% being singletons. This clonotype was recorded at least ten times. The antigen is unknown. The CDR3 has 16 residues. V gave up 0 bases and J gave up 0 bases; unmatched junction bases: 3. The germline CDR1 and CDR2 sequences are MNHEY and SVGAGI. This sequence joins TRBV6-5 and TRBJ2-3, with 7 bases identical to TRBD2. The clonotype was recovered from a girl aged 2 to 9 with congenital amegakaryocytic thrombocytopenia, due to receive a stem cell transplant. The sample was PBMCs, taken before TCRalphabeta/CD19-depleted stem cell transplant. The CDR3 is CASSYSAGASTDTQYF. The CDR3 DNA is TGTGCCAGCAGTTACTCGGCGGGAGCAAGCACAGATACGCAGTATTTT.